These T cell receptor beta chains were read from a single sample in a study of blood T cell repertoires in COVID-19. Libraries were prepared by immunoSEQ multiplex PCR; TCRdb keeps only in-frame clonotypes and omits some of them. The repertoire consists of around 60,000 clones, with around four fifths occurring once and the leading ten covering 25% to 35%. Material: peripheral blood. These receptors were collected from a human donor in a cohort sampled during active COVID-19. Both conserved end residues are trimmed from each CDR3.

v_call: TRBV12-3/TRBV12-4
cdr3_aa: ASRAGVSDTQY

v_call: TRBV7-2
cdr3_aa: ASSQQGNTEAF

v_call: TRBV15
cdr3_aa: ATSHDSFSGNTIY

v_call: TRBV12-5
cdr3_aa: ASGHRGAGELF

v_call: TRBV6-5
cdr3_aa: ASSYSMVAGGREQY

v_call: TRBV12-3/TRBV12-4
cdr3_aa: ASSFRQGGRF

v_call: TRBV10-2
cdr3_aa: ASSASTWADTQY

v_call: TRBV12-3/TRBV12-4
cdr3_aa: ASSFTGRALF

v_call: TRBV27
cdr3_aa: ASSFTSGRRDEQY

v_call: TRBV19
cdr3_aa: ASSIPGNYEQY

v_call: TRBV5-1
cdr3_aa: ASSQGQQNTEAF

v_call: TRBV2
cdr3_aa: ASSGQGAVGELF

v_call: TRBV18
cdr3_aa: ASSPGLTRTGTNYGYT

v_call: TRBV5-6
cdr3_aa: ASSLGPVSSGANVLT

v_call: TRBV4-1
cdr3_aa: ASSLTTGEKLF

v_call: TRBV4-2
cdr3_aa: ASSRPMNTEAF

v_call: TRBV5-5
cdr3_aa: ASSPGHPREKLF

v_call: TRBV19
cdr3_aa: ASSIVQGAGQPQH

v_call: TRBV2
cdr3_aa: ASSVDSNSYGYT

v_call: TRBV29-1
cdr3_aa: SAEGQGTDTQY

v_call: TRBV4-1
cdr3_aa: ASSQDWEGPYNEQF

v_call: TRBV25-1
cdr3_aa: ASSEFGAGGKETQY

v_call: TRBV5-1
cdr3_aa: ASSLGQANTEAF

v_call: TRBV6-6
cdr3_aa: ASSPSPPGGPSSYNEQF

v_call: TRBV4-2
cdr3_aa: ASRTTSGKSGELF

v_call: TRBV5-4
cdr3_aa: ASSPGPGGANYGYT

v_call: TRBV27
cdr3_aa: ATRDREISVEAF

v_call: TRBV23-1
cdr3_aa: ASSLGGRSPLDGYT

v_call: TRBV5-6
cdr3_aa: ASSPPFGRFNSPLH

v_call: TRBV12-3/TRBV12-4
cdr3_aa: ASSPEGYEQY

v_call: TRBV11-2
cdr3_aa: ASSLNAGEQY

v_call: TRBV19
cdr3_aa: ASSMTSSYNEQF

v_call: TRBV7-9
cdr3_aa: ASSWGTGTDTQY

v_call: TRBV6-6
cdr3_aa: ASRPPGVSNQPQH

v_call: TRBV6-1
cdr3_aa: ASSDTGYGSNQPQH

v_call: TRBV6-1
cdr3_aa: ASSEYLADYGYT

v_call: TRBV30
cdr3_aa: AWRGGRLSTFQY

v_call: TRBV28
cdr3_aa: ASSLLSERKTQY

v_call: TRBV12-3/TRBV12-4
cdr3_aa: ASSRGGRETQY

v_call: TRBV27
cdr3_aa: ASSLLGGKDEQY

v_call: TRBV29-1
cdr3_aa: SVRDRGQNEQF

v_call: TRBV6-5
cdr3_aa: ASRGKGDYEQY

v_call: TRBV7-2
cdr3_aa: ASSQLSYEQY

v_call: TRBV21-1
cdr3_aa: ASSANSGMSTDTQY

v_call: TRBV2
cdr3_aa: ASSIKNRDYEQY

v_call: TRBV7-2
cdr3_aa: ASSLQRGRADTQY

v_call: TRBV19
cdr3_aa: ASSPPPGSYGYT

v_call: TRBV7-2
cdr3_aa: ASSQDRSSYEQY

v_call: TRBV12-5
cdr3_aa: ASGLGGTSHEQY

v_call: TRBV2
cdr3_aa: ASRLAGWYRELF

v_call: TRBV7-2
cdr3_aa: ASTVRSSYEQY

v_call: TRBV30
cdr3_aa: AHSRGTENIQY

v_call: TRBV9
cdr3_aa: ASSVEVAGNEQF

v_call: TRBV10-1
cdr3_aa: ASSEFGQGNTEAF

v_call: TRBV28
cdr3_aa: ASSGSGRRDEQF

v_call: TRBV2
cdr3_aa: ASSGSGSNTGELF

v_call: TRBV3-1/TRBV3-2
cdr3_aa: ASSQGLGTPMNTEAF

v_call: TRBV3-1/TRBV3-2
cdr3_aa: ASSFGTGLGDSGANVLT

v_call: TRBV4-2
cdr3_aa: ASSQDGLSGGGFHGANVLT